This TCR beta chain was sequenced for a study of identifying expanded T cells in peripheral blood. Assay: immunoSEQ multiplex PCR; the TCRdb copy retains only in-frame clones and omits some. This sample has fewer than 55,000 clones; roughly 82% occur once, and the top ten carry 12% to 15%. CDR3 length: 14 amino acids. Per the germline V gene, CDR1 is SGDLS and CDR2 is YYNGEE. V was clipped by 3 bases and J by 2 bases, with 11 bases between them. The chain is built from TRBV9 and TRBJ1-2; possibly TRBD1 for D (6 bases). The receptor's source is a person aged 18 to 75 in good health. Sequencing used blood. The CDR3 reads CASSGGQRNYGYTF. For the CDR3, the DNA is TGTGCCAGCAGCGGGGGACAACGGAACTATGGCTACACCTTC.